This passage covers 20 T cell receptor beta chains from one sample sequenced in a study of T cells in Graves' hyperthyroidism and ophthalmopathy. Regions amplified from RNA transcripts were the TCR beta CDR3 regions. The TCR CDR3 was amplified in a first-round RT-PCR using the HTBI primer set. TCRdb re-derived calls from the multiplex PCR reads in MiXCR, one entry per CDR3 protein. Of 500,000 to 700,000 distinct CDR3 sequences detected, around 17% appear once; the ten largest clones hold approximately 18%. The sequencing sample was made of blood. The receptors were sampled from a woman younger than 30 with Graves' hyperthyroidism.

This clonotype was counted only a few times. The chain links TRBV29-1 to TRBJ1-5; D possibly corresponds to TRBD1 (6 bases). There are 13 residues in the CDR3. Trimming left V 5 bases short and J 2 bases short, with 10 bases between. Germline V gene sequence: CDR1 SQVTM, CDR2 ANQGSEA. CDR3 sequence (DNA): TGCAGCGTTACAGGGACCGGCAATCAGCCCCAGCATTTT. It encodes CSVTGTGNQPQHF.

The CDR3 region has the DNA TGTGCCAGCAGTCGCGGGACTTTTTTTACTAGCGGGAGGGCCTACGAGCAGTACTTC. It is translated as CASSRGTFFTSGRAYEQYF. The chain has TRBV28 and TRBJ2-7; TRBD2 matches at 13 bases. The germline gives CDR1 MDHEN, CDR2 SYDVKM. Trimming at V came to 5 bases and at J to 2 bases, leaving 15 bases not matched to a gene. The CDR3 contains 19 residues.

The chain has TRBV28 and TRBJ1-2, with 8 bases aligning to TRBD1. Germline loops: CDR1 MDHEN, CDR2 SYDVKM. J gave up 9 bases and V 5 bases, and 5 bases lay outside the gene matches. The CDR3 has 12 amino acids. DNA for the CDR3: TGTGCCAGCAGTGAGGACAGGGTGAGCTACACCTTC. The encoded protein is CASSEDRVSYTF.

The chain uses TRBV12-3 or TRBV12-4 and TRBJ2-1; TRBD2 matches 14 bases. The CDR3 covers 16 residues. Unmatched junction bases numbered 8, after V lost 6 bases and J lost 7 bases. The CDR3 DNA reads TGTGCCAGCAGCACCGGGACTAGCGGGAGAGGGAATGAGCAGTTCTTC. This translates into CASSTGTSGRGNEQFF.

In its sample, this clonotype was seen many times. CDR3 in amino acids: CSAEGSGPNTGELFF. CDR3 coding DNA: TGCAGTGCCGAGGGGAGCGGACCTAACACCGGGGAGCTGTTTTTT. The genes are TRBV20-1 and TRBJ2-2; D may correspond to TRBD1 or TRBD2 (5 bases each). With 6 bases removed from V and 2 bases from J, the gap between germline ends came to 16 bases. The CDR3 has 15 amino acids. Germline assignment: CDR1 DFQATT and CDR2 SNEGSKA (reference sequence).

This clonotype was seen repeatedly, ten times or more. V is TRBV3-1 and J is TRBJ1-1; no clear D gene. Germline assignment: CDR1 LGHDT and CDR2 YNNKEL (reference sequence). Trimming removed 0 bases from V and 1 base from J, with 9 bases in between. This CDR3 region has 15 residues. CDR3 nucleotide sequence: TGTGCCAGCAGCCAAGACCAACTAGGGAACACTGAAGCTTTCTTT. Amino acids: CASSQDQLGNTEAFF.

This clonotype occurred many times. This chain connects TRBV20-1 to TRBJ2-1; 9 bases agree with TRBD2. V gave up 0 bases and J gave up 2 bases; unmatched junction bases: 2. The V gene's germline CDR1 is DFQATT and CDR2 SNEGSKA (reference sequence). This CDR3 is built from 15 residues. The CDR3 spells CSAREGGRAYNEQFF. CDR3 coding DNA: TGCAGTGCTAGAGAGGGCGGGAGGGCCTACAATGAGCAGTTCTTC.

There are a few counts of this clonotype. The chain has TRBV27 and TRBJ2-7; TRBD2 matches at 9 bases. Germline assignment: CDR1 MNHEY and CDR2 SMNVEV (reference sequence). V trimming: 3 bases; J trimming: 3 bases; junction bases outside the gene matches: 6. The CDR3 runs to 15 residues. CDR3 protein: CASSLRTSDIYEQYF. The CDR3 coding sequence is TGTGCCAGCAGTTTGAGGACTAGCGATATCTACGAGCAGTACTTC.

This clonotype has a count of ten or more. The chain carries TRBV11-1 and TRBJ2-5, with 10 bases that match TRBD1. CDR1 and CDR2 from the germline V gene are SGHAT and FQDESV (reference sequence). This CDR3 has 17 residues. V lost 5 bases and J lost 4; bases outside the gene matches: 13. CDR3 DNA: TGTGCCAGCAGCCCGGCCCGAACGGACAGGGGGGGAGAGACCCAGTACTTC. Amino acids: CASSPARTDRGGETQYF.

At least ten counts were recorded for this clonotype. V gene TRBV28 combines with J gene TRBJ1-2, with a possible D match to TRBD1 (6 bases). Germline V lookup: CDR1 MDHEN, CDR2 SYDVKM. CDR3 length: 16 amino acids. V lost 2 bases and J lost 5, with 18 bases in between. For the CDR3, the DNA is TGTGCCAGCAGTTTAAAGGGGGGGTGGACCGCTTATGGCTACACCTTC. Its protein product is CASSLKGGWTAYGYTF.

This clonotype was observed a few times. The rearrangement uses TRBV5-1 and TRBJ1-1, with D unclear. Germline CDR1 is SGHRS and CDR2 is YFSETQ. Trimming left V 7 bases short and J 0 bases short, with 16 bases between. This CDR3 spans 15 amino acids. The CDR3 region is CASYPWGSLNTEAFF. The DNA of the CDR3 is TGCGCCAGCTATCCATGGGGTAGTTTGAACACTGAAGCTTTCTTT.

This chain connects TRBV5-1 to TRBJ2-1, with D possibly matching TRBD2 (6 bases). CDR3 length equals 13 residues. Germline CDR1 SGHRS, CDR2 YFSETQ. Trimming took 1 base from V and 8 from J, leaving 10 bases between them. This CDR3 is CASSLFGLYEQFF. Here the CDR3 DNA reads TGCGCCAGCAGCTTGTTTGGACTATATGAGCAGTTCTTC.

This clonotype showed up many times. The V call is TRBV7-2, the J call TRBJ2-1, with TRBD2 matching over 9 bases. After removal of 1 base from V and 12 bases from J, the junction contained 7 bases not matched to a gene. The germline gives CDR1 SGHTA, CDR2 FQGNSA. The length of the CDR3 is 14 residues. The CDR3 DNA is TGTGCCAGCAGCTTAGAGGCTAGCGGGGATGGGCAGTTCTTC. Residues: CASSLEASGDGQFF.

The chain uses TRBV20-1 and TRBJ2-1, with 12 nucleotides matching TRBD2. Germline V gene lookup returns CDR1 DFQATT and CDR2 SNEGSKA (reference sequence). V was clipped by 3 bases and J by 0 bases; unmatched bases: 9. This CDR3 is built from 18 residues. CDR3 sequence (DNA): TGCAGTGCTAGGCGGCTAGCGGGAGGGGCGAGCTCCTACAATGAGCAGTTCTTC. Its translation: CSARRLAGGASSYNEQFF.

The rearrangement joins TRBV14 to TRBJ2-1; no reliable D call. The V gene's germline CDR1 is SGHDN and CDR2 FVKESK. This CDR3 has 16 residues. V was pared by 0 bases and J by 8 bases, with 17 bases between. This CDR3 is CASSQDEAVKLHEQFF. The CDR3 DNA follows: TGTGCCAGCAGCCAAGATGAGGCGGTGAAGTTACATGAGCAGTTCTTC.

Many counts were recorded for this clonotype. The V gene is TRBV18, the J gene TRBJ1-2; maybe TRBD1 (6 bases). V was trimmed by 2 bases and J by 4 bases, leaving 14 bases between them. This CDR3 is built from 15 residues. Germline CDR1 reads KGHSH; CDR2 reads LQKENI. The chain's CDR3 is CASSPAGTPGYGYTF. In DNA form, the CDR3 reads TGTGCCAGCTCACCAGCCGGGACACCTGGCTATGGCTACACCTTC.

CDR3 sequence (DNA): TGTGCCAGCAGCCGGGGACCCGGCGGAGAAAAACTGTTTTTT. This translates into CASSRGPGGEKLFF. This chain joins TRBV4-2 and TRBJ1-4; the D gene is possibly TRBD1 (5 bases). This CDR3 is 14 amino acids long. Between the trimmed V and J ends, which lost 4 bases and 8 bases, there was a span of 14 bases. In germline, CDR1 is LGHNA, CDR2 YNFKEQ.

This clonotype was observed a handful of times. V and J are TRBV5-1 and TRBJ2-1, with TRBD2 matching 7 bases. J was trimmed by 5 bases and V by 1 base; bases with no gene match: 6. CDR1 and CDR2 (germline): SGHRS, YFSETQ. The CDR3 has 15 residues. CDR3 sequence (DNA): TGCGCCAGCAGCTTGCGTCTAGCGGACAACAATGAGCAGTTCTTC. Translated: CASSLRLADNNEQFF.

This clonotype was counted many times. The chain joins TRBV5-4 to TRBJ2-7, with D unclear. Germline CDR1 and CDR2: SGHNT and YYREEE (reference sequence). CDR3 length: 14 amino acids. The V gene lost 4 bases and the J gene lost 2 bases, with 13 bases spanning the gap. The CDR3 DNA reads as TGTGCCAGCAGCCGGGCTGTGGGAACCTACGAGCAGTACTTC. Its protein product is CASSRAVGTYEQYF.

The chain couples TRBV20-1 to TRBJ1-1; D is uncertain. This CDR3 comprises 11 residues. Germline CDR1 and CDR2: DFQATT and SNEGSKA (reference sequence). This chain's CDR3 is CSGHKNTEAFF. CDR3 in DNA: TGCAGCGGTCATAAGAACACTGAAGCTTTCTTT.